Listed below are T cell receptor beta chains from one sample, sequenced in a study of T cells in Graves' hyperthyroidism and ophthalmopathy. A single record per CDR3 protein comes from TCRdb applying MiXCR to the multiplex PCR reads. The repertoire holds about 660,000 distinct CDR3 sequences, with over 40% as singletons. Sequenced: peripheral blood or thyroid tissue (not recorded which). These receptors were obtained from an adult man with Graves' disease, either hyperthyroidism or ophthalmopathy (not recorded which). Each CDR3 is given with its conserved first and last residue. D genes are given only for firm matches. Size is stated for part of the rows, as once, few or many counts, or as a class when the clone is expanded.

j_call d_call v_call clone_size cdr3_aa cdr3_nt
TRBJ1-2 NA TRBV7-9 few CASSQSGSTNYGYTF TGCGCCAGCAGCCAATCGGGTTCTACTAACTATGGCTACACCTTC
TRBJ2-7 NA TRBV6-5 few CASSYSSGGDEQYF TGTGCCAGCAGTTACTCCTCCGGGGGCGACGAGCAGTACTTC
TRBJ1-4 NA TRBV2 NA CATHGAPNEKLFF TGTGCCACCCACGGGGCTCCTAATGAAAAACTGTTTTTT
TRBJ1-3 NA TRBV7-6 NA CASSPTGTNTIYF TGTGCCAGCAGCCCGACGGGAACGAACACCATATATTTT
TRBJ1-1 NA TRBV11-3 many CASSQDPGGTEAFF TGTGCCAGCAGCCAAGATCCGGGGGGCACTGAAGCTTTCTTT
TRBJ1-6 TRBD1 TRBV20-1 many CSAREQGALHLHF TGCAGTGCTAGAGAACAGGGGGCGTTGCACCTCCACTTT
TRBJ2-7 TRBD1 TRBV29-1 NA CSVEDHDRGSYEQYF TGCAGCGTTGAAGATCATGACAGGGGCTCCTACGAGCAGTACTTC
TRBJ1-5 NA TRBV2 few CASSPRVYQPQHF TGTGCCAGCAGTCCACGGGTGTATCAGCCCCAGCATTTT
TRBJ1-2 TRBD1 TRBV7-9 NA CASSRPDRAVNYGYTF TGTGCCAGCAGCCGACCAGACAGGGCAGTGAACTATGGCTACACCTTC
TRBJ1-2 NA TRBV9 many CASTFSGRALTF TGTGCCAGCACCTTCTCGGGCAGGGCCCTCACCTTC
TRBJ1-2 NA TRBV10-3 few CAISESPSTSNYGYTF TGTGCCATCAGTGAGAGTCCCAGCACCTCTAACTATGGCTACACCTTC
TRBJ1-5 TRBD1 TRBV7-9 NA CASSQTGGSQHF TGTGCCAGCAGCCAGACAGGGGGATCCCAGCATTTT
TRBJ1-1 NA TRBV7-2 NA CASSFSRGDTEAFF TGTGCCAGCAGCTTTTCGCGAGGGGACACTGAAGCTTTCTTT
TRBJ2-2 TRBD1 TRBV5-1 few CASSFGTGRGELFF TGCGCCAGCAGCTTCGGGACAGGGCGCGGGGAGCTGTTTTTT
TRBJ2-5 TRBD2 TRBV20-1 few CSARASGGKPTKETQYF TGCAGTGCTAGGGCTAGCGGGGGGAAACCGACAAAAGAGACCCAGTACTTC
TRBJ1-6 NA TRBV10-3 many CAIRLDGANSPLHF TGTGCCATCAGACTGGACGGAGCGAATTCACCCCTCCACTTT
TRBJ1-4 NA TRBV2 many CASSVGGWNNEKLFF TGTGCCAGCAGTGTTGGGGGCTGGAATAATGAAAAACTGTTTTTT
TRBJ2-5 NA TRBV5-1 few CASSPPPGEETQYF TGCGCCAGCAGTCCTCCCCCGGGAGAGGAGACCCAGTACTTC
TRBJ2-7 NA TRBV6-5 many CASRYGDLDYEQYF TGTGCCAGCAGGTACGGCGATCTCGACTACGAGCAGTACTTC
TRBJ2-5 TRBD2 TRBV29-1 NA CSVAPGLAGNRETQYF TGCAGCGTTGCGCCGGGCCTAGCGGGTAATAGGGAGACCCAGTACTTC
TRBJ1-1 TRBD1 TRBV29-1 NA CSVAGQGEAFF TGCAGCGTTGCGGGACAGGGTGAAGCTTTCTTT
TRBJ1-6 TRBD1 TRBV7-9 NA CASSPIPTGLNSPLHF TGTGCCAGCAGTCCGATCCCGACAGGGCTGAATTCACCCCTCCACTTT
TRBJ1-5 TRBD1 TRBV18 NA CASSPMIGTADQPQHF TGTGCCAGCTCACCAATGATTGGGACAGCCGATCAGCCCCAGCATTTT
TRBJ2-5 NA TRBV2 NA CASSPRPPSQETQYF TGTGCCAGCAGTCCCCGGCCCCCGTCTCAAGAGACCCAGTACTTC